This T cell receptor beta chain came from a study of T cell repertoires in cytomegalovirus infection. Study-wide background: An indication of both CMV infection and matching HLA type came from public TCR beta signatures. Study-level results: HLA-C-restricted CMV clonotypes gave the most frequent clonotype in two of eight donors. Cumulative frequency (of public TCR beta family members) identified carriers of CMV plus the relevant HLA.

TCRdb used MiXCR to reprocess the reads, holding one entry per CDR3 protein. The top ten hold about a third of the sample, which has about 130,000 distinct CDR3 sequences, 20% to 30% seen once. The sample holds one count of this clonotype. Antigen unknown. The ends lost 8 bases at V and 3 bases at J; junction bases unmatched: 7. The CDR3 runs 14 residues. Per the germline V gene, CDR1 is KGHDR and CDR2 is SFDVKD. The material sequenced was PBMCs, sequenced either directly or after in vitro stimulation (not recorded which). The V and J genes are TRBV24-1 and TRBJ2-5; 8 bases are shared with TRBD1. This TCR was sampled from a human donor in good health (CMV status not recorded). Some clones in this sample may be carry-over from other donors' samples. Here the CDR3 DNA reads TGTGCCACCAATGACTCGGGACAGGAAGAGACCCAGTACTTC. Its protein product is CATNDSGQEETQYF.